This is a list of T cell receptor beta chains from one sample in a study of cytomegalovirus exposure and HLA in healthy donors. Produced via immunoSEQ multiplex PCR; TCRdb's table is partial and in-frame only. The sample yields approximately 140,000 clones, about three quarters seen once. The sequenced material came from PBMCs. The receptors were sampled from a woman aged 55 to 70 in good health and CMV-seropositive. The CDR3 runs from the conserved cysteine through the conserved F or W. The order of the fields is D gene, J gene, clone size, V gene, CDR3 DNA, CDR3 protein. D genes are given only for firm matches. Clone size is not always given. Where it is, it says once, few, many or a class for expanded clones.

.	TRBJ1-2	.	TRBV6-4	TGTGCCAGCAGCGCCTCAGGCTCTAACTATGGCTACACCTTC	CASSASGSNYGYTF
TRBD1	TRBJ1-6	.	TRBV6-6	TGTGCCACTAGGGACAGGAGAAGCTCCTATAATTCACCCCTCCACTTT	CATRDRRSSYNSPLHF
TRBD1	TRBJ2-3	.	TRBV11-1	TGTGCCAGCAGCTTATGGACAGGGGGGTCAGATACGCAGTATTTT	CASSLWTGGSDTQYF
.	TRBJ2-7	once	TRBV25-1	TGTGCCAGCAAAACAGGGCCCTACGAGCAGTACTTC	CASKTGPYEQYF
.	TRBJ2-6	.	TRBV25-1	TGTGCCAGCAGTGAAGGGAGCTCTGGGGCCAACGTCCTGACTTTC	CASSEGSSGANVLTF
TRBD1	TRBJ1-6	.	TRBV2	TGTGCCAGCAGGGACAGGAGATCTTCCCATTCACCCCTCCACTTT	CASRDRRSSHSPLHF
TRBD1	TRBJ2-5	.	TRBV23-1	TGCGCCAGCAGTCACTCCCCGGGACAGAGACTTGATTTATACCAAGAGACCCAGTACTTC	CASSHSPGQRLDLYQETQYF
.	TRBJ1-3	.	TRBV11-2	TGTGCCAGCCGGCGGGGCGGGGGGGCGCACGGAAACACCATATATTTT	CASRRGGGAHGNTIYF
.	TRBJ2-2	.	TRBV6-5	TGTGCCAGCAGTAGTCAGGGGAATATCGCCGGGGAGCTGTTTTTT	CASSSQGNIAGELFF
TRBD1	TRBJ1-1	few	TRBV10-2	TGCGCCAGCAGCGAGCAGGGGGCCTCGACATACACTGAAGCTTTCTTT	CASSEQGASTYTEAFF
.	TRBJ2-5	few	TRBV5-1	TGCGCCAGCAGCTCCCACAGCCTTCAAGAGACCCAGTACTTC	CASSSHSLQETQYF
.	TRBJ1-1	.	TRBV7-9	TGTGCCAGCATCTGGGGGGGGAACACTGAAGCTTTCTTT	CASIWGGNTEAFF
.	TRBJ1-2	.	TRBV7-2	TGTGCCAGCAGCGACCCAGGTAGTTCGAACTATGGCTACACCTTC	CASSDPGSSNYGYTF
TRBD1	TRBJ1-1	.	TRBV18	TGTGCCAGCTCACCCTTGGGCGCCACCGGGACAGGGGGACTAATCACTGAAGCTTTCTTT	CASSPLGATGTGGLITEAFF
.	TRBJ1-1	.	TRBV6-5	TGTGCCAGCAGTCCTACCTTTTCGGGGATTGAAGCTTTCTTT	CASSPTFSGIEAFF
.	TRBJ2-1	.	TRBV5-1	TGCGCCAGCAGCTTGGAGCGCAATGAGCAGTTCTTC	CASSLERNEQFF
.	TRBJ1-4	.	TRBV7-9	TGTGCCAGCAGGGACAGCCTTGCAACTAATGAAAAACTGTTTTTT	CASRDSLATNEKLFF
TRBD1	TRBJ1-5	once	TRBV2	TGTGCCAGCAGAAGCGGACAGGGGACGAATCAGCCCCAGCATTTT	CASRSGQGTNQPQHF
TRBD1	TRBJ1-4	.	TRBV5-6	TGTGCCAGCACCGGAGACAGGGGGCGAACTGAAAAACTGTTTTTT	CASTGDRGRTEKLFF
.	TRBJ1-2	once	TRBV5-8	TGTGCCAGCAGCTGGGACACGTGGGACTATGGCTACACCTTC	CASSWDTWDYGYTF
TRBD2	TRBJ2-7	.	TRBV27	TGTGCCAGCAGCCGACTAGCGGGGGGGATCTACGAGCAGTACTTC	CASSRLAGGIYEQYF
.	TRBJ2-7	few	TRBV15	TGTGCCACCAGCAGATCCCAGCGGAGCTCCTACGAGCAGTACTTC	CATSRSQRSSYEQYF
TRBD1	TRBJ1-6	.	TRBV6-6	TGTGCCAGCGGGACAGCTAAAAATTCACCCCTCCACTTT	CASGTAKNSPLHF
TRBD1	TRBJ1-2	.	TRBV7-9	TGTGCCAGCAGCTCACCGGGACAGGGCAATGGCTACACCTTC	CASSSPGQGNGYTF
.	TRBJ2-7	few	TRBV4-1	TGCGCCAGCAGCCAAGACAACACCATTCTCTCCTACGAGCAGTACTTC	CASSQDNTILSYEQYF
.	TRBJ1-1	.	TRBV9	TGTGCCAGCAGCCCTGAGGTGGGGGCCGGGTACACTGAAGCTTTCTTT	CASSPEVGAGYTEAFF
.	TRBJ2-5	.	TRBV11-1	TGTGCCAGCCGGAGGCGGGAAATGGAGACCCAGTACTTC	CASRRREMETQYF
TRBD1	TRBJ2-3	once	TRBV5-1	TGCGCCAGCAGCCGACAGGGTTTGGGCACAGATACGCAGTATTTT	CASSRQGLGTDTQYF
.	TRBJ2-1	.	TRBV27	TGTGCCAGCAGTTTAGGGGGGTCCTACAATGAGCAGTTCTTC	CASSLGGSYNEQFF
TRBD1	TRBJ1-2	few	TRBV11-2	TGTGCCAGCAGCTCCACCGGGACAGGGCTCTATGGCTACACCTTC	CASSSTGTGLYGYTF
.	TRBJ1-2	.	TRBV6-5	TGTGCCAGCAGTTATTCAGGGGCAGGATGGTATGGCTACACCTTC	CASSYSGAGWYGYTF
TRBD1	TRBJ2-1	.	TRBV6-5	TGTGCCAGCAGTTTCCCGGGACAGGGCCCCCATGAGCAGTTCTTC	CASSFPGQGPHEQFF
TRBD2	TRBJ2-5	.	TRBV6-5	TGTGCCAGCAGTTACAGCGGGGGGGCCCAAGAGACCCAGTACTTC	CASSYSGGAQETQYF
TRBD2	TRBJ2-2	.	TRBV19	TGTGCCACCAGGAGCCTAGCGGGGAACACCGGGGAGCTGTTTTTT	CATRSLAGNTGELFF
.	TRBJ2-2	.	TRBV11-1	TGTGCCAGCAGCCCCGAGGTGGGCGGGGCTCTCACCGGGGAGCTGTTTTTT	CASSPEVGGALTGELFF